This T cell receptor beta chain was obtained from a study of radiation and T cells in renal cell carcinoma. The study's findings and limits: In nephrectomy-only tumors, top 100 clonotypes averaged approximately 40%, versus 54% irradiated.

Regarding this clone: The antigen is undetermined.

Profiled with immunoSEQ multiplex PCR; TCRdb holds only in-frame clones, not every one. The data show around 15,000 clones, with roughly 60% seen just once and 10% to 15% held by the top ten. Stated treatment: treatment-naive control, cytoreductive nephrectomy. Between the trimmed V and J ends, which lost 4 bases and 4 bases, there was a span of 11 bases. The CDR3 extends over 13 amino acids. Germline lookup yields CDR1 MNHEY and CDR2 SMNVEV (reference sequence). The source material was tumor tissue, sampled from a patient whose treatment was nephrectomy without radiotherapy. This sequence joins TRBV27 and TRBJ2-7; D might be TRBD1 (5 bases). This clonotype was obtained from a man aged 45-65 years with renal cell carcinoma. The CDR3 loop is CASSWGSEYEQYF. The CDR3 region has the DNA TGTGCCAGCAGTTGGGGCAGCGAATACGAGCAGTACTTC.